These 16 T cell receptor beta chains were sequenced from one sample in a study of blood T cells in healthy people across ages. Primed by a sample-barcoded 5' primer and a J-beta primer mix, a second PCR proceeded for roughly 7 to 11 cycles. Via MiXCR, TCRdb re-called the 5' RACE reads, giving one row per CDR3 protein. The sample consists of over 1,500,000 distinct CDR3 sequences, just under 50% of them appearing once. Sequencing input: blood. All receptors come from a woman aged 40 to 55 in good health.

This clonotype appeared a few times. The chain has TRBV7-9 and TRBJ2-5, with D perhaps TRBD1 (6 bases). The CDR3 consists of 14 residues. V was clipped by 3 bases and J by 3 bases, with 11 bases between them. Germline V gene data show CDR1 as SEHNR and CDR2 as FQNEAQ (reference sequence). As DNA, the CDR3 is TGTGCCAGCAGCTTCCCGGACAGCAAAGAGACCCAGTACTTC. Amino acid sequence: CASSFPDSKETQYF.

V and J are TRBV20-1 and TRBJ2-4, with 10 bases lining up with TRBD1. Germline-derived CDR1 and CDR2 are DFQATT and SNEGSKA (reference sequence). After removal of 6 bases from V and 9 bases from J, the junction contained 14 bases not matched to a gene. The CDR3 is 15 amino acids. CDR3 protein: CSAPPRQGARSIQYF. The CDR3 DNA follows: TGCAGTGCCCCTCCCCGACAGGGGGCTCGATCCATTCAGTACTTC.

J is TRBJ2-5 and V is TRBV7-8; possible D gene TRBD2, 5 bases. The J call may be mistaken, given a closer DNA end match to TRBJ2-7. The CDR3 length is 14 residues. The germline CDR1 and CDR2 sequences are SGHVS and FQNEAQ. The CDR3 region has the DNA TGTGCCAGCAGCTTAGCAGGGAAGGACTGCGAGCAGTACTTC. It translates to CASSLAGKDCEQYF.

The chain uses TRBV6-5 and TRBJ2-7; 7 nucleotides line up with TRBD1. Germline V CDR1 and CDR2: MNHEY, SVGAGI. This CDR3 spans 14 amino acids. V shed 4 bases, J shed 2 bases, and the junction held 5 bases outside the gene matches. CDR3 sequence reads: CASSFSRGPYEQYF. The DNA for the CDR3 is TGTGCCAGCAGTTTCTCGAGGGGGCCCTACGAGCAGTACTTC.

There are a few counts of this clonotype. J is TRBJ1-4 and V is TRBV9, with 9 bases aligning to TRBD1. V shed 2 bases, J shed 6 bases, and the junction held 8 bases outside the gene matches. The germline CDR1 and CDR2 sequences are SGDLS and YYNGEE. The CDR3 totals 16 residues. The CDR3 nucleotides read TGTGCCAGCAGCGTGTCCGGGACAGGGAACCATGAAAAACTGTTTTTT. This translates into CASSVSGTGNHEKLFF.

The gene calls are TRBV7-2 and TRBJ2-1, with 7 bases identical to TRBD1. The closer fit of TRBJ2-7 to the DNA end suggests the J call may be wrong. CDR3 length equals 15 residues. Looked up from germline, CDR1 is SGHTA and CDR2 is FQGNSA. CDR3 bases: TGTGCCAGCAGCTCTGGGACAGTCTCCTACAATGAGCAGTACTTC. It yields the protein CASSSGTVSYNEQYF.

The count of this clonotype is one. The chain uses TRBV27 and TRBJ2-3; no clear D gene. In germline, CDR1 is MNHEY, CDR2 SMNVEV (reference sequence). The CDR3 consists of 13 residues. V was cut by 6 bases and J by 5 bases, with 12 bases left in between. For the CDR3, the DNA is TGTGCCAGCAGCACTCTATTTGGAGATACGCAGTATTTT. This translates into CASSTLFGDTQYF.

The V and J genes are TRBV4-3 and TRBJ2-5, with a tentative D call TRBD1 (6 bases). From germline, CDR1 is LGHNA and CDR2 YSLEER. The length of the CDR3 is 18 residues. Deletions cut 0 bases from V and 7 bases from J, with 24 bases between. CDR3 sequence (DNA): TGCGCCAGCAGCCAAGAGGTTGTAGCCGGGACCCCCAGGGGGACCCAGTACTTC. Protein: CASSQEVVAGTPRGTQYF.

V is TRBV2 and J is TRBJ1-2; 7 positions agree with TRBD1. Per the germline V gene, CDR1 is SNHLY and CDR2 is FYNNEI. V was pared by 4 bases and J by 8 bases, with 10 bases of the junction left unmatched. The CDR3 totals 14 residues. CDR3 sequence (DNA): TGTGCCAGCAGTGGGGGGGACAGTGTTGCCGGCTACACCTTC. It encodes CASSGGDSVAGYTF.

V and J are TRBV20-1 and TRBJ2-2; D not resolved. Between the trimmed V and J ends, which lost 6 bases and 6 bases, there was a span of 14 bases. This CDR3 comprises 13 residues. Germline V gene sequence: CDR1 DFQATT, CDR2 SNEGSKA (reference sequence). The DNA for the CDR3 is TGCAGTGCGAGTCTAGTAAACGCCGGGGAGCTGTTTTTT. Its translation is CSASLVNAGELFF.

This clonotype has a handful of counts. The V gene is TRBV4-3, the J gene TRBJ2-3; 11 bases fit TRBD2. Trimming at V came to 0 bases and at J to 0 bases, leaving 5 bases not matched to a gene. CDR3 size: 18 residues. Germline V CDR1 and CDR2: LGHNA, YSLEER. This CDR3 reads CASSQEQVAGGSTDTQYF. The CDR3 DNA reads as TGCGCCAGCAGCCAAGAGCAGGTAGCGGGGGGGAGCACAGATACGCAGTATTTT.

The rearrangement uses TRBV20-1 and TRBJ2-7; 8 bases match TRBD2. Trimming cost V 5 bases and J 5 bases; bases outside gene matches: 8. The CDR3 is 13 residues long. Germline-derived CDR1 and CDR2 are DFQATT and SNEGSKA (reference sequence). The CDR3 spells CSAPGTGGNEQYF. CDR3 in DNA: TGCAGTGCTCCTGGGACGGGAGGGAACGAGCAGTACTTC.

This clonotype has just a few counts. The chain is built from TRBV29-1 and TRBJ1-2; the D is unclear. The CDR3 covers 12 residues. The germline V gene has CDR1 SQVTM and CDR2 ANQGSEA. Trimming shortened V by 4 bases and J by 7 bases, and 13 bases separated the two germline ends. This chain's CDR3 is CSVGTQLGGYTF. The DNA for the CDR3 is TGCAGCGTTGGGACCCAGCTGGGTGGCTACACCTTC.

This sequence joins TRBV7-9 and TRBJ1-5; a weak D match, TRBD1 (5 bases). CDR3 length: 18 residues. In germline, CDR1 is SEHNR, CDR2 FQNEAQ (reference sequence). V was pared by 2 bases and J by 6 bases, with 23 bases between. The DNA of the CDR3 is TGTGCCAGCAGCTTATCGGTTTCGAGGGACGGCCTCTTTCAGCCCCAGCATTTT. Translation gives CASSLSVSRDGLFQPQHF.

The chain links TRBV28 to TRBJ2-7; D might be TRBD1 (5 bases). The V end was cut by 3 bases, the J end by 3 bases, with 18 bases between. Per germline, CDR1 MDHEN and CDR2 SYDVKM. CDR3 size: 16 residues. The CDR3 reads CASSFLSGYRDYEQYF. The DNA of the CDR3 is TGTGCCAGCAGTTTTCTTTCAGGGTATAGGGACTACGAGCAGTACTTC.

V usage is TRBV4-1 and J usage is TRBJ1-4; D gene uncertain. This CDR3 has 16 amino acids. V was clipped by 4 bases and J by 0 bases, with 12 bases between them. Germline V gives CDR1 MGHRA, CDR2 YSYEKL. CDR3 region: CASSRVGRATNEKLFF. In DNA, the CDR3 is TGCGCCAGCAGCCGAGTCGGTCGGGCAACTAATGAAAAACTGTTTTTT.